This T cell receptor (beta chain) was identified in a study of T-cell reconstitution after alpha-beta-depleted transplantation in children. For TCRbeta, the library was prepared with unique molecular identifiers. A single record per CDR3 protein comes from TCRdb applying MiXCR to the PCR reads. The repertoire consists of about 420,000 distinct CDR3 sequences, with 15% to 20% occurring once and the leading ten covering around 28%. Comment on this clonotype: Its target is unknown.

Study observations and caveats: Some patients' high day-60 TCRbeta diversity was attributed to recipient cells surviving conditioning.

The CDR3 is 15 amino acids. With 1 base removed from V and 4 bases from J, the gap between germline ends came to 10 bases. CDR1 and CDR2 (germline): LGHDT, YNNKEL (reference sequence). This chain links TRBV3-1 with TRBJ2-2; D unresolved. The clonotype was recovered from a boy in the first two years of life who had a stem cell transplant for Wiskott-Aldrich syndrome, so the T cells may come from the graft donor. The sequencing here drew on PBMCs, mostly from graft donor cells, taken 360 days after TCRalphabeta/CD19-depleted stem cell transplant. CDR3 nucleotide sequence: TGTGCCAGCAGCCAAGGGCCACTACGCACCGGGGAGCTGTTTTTT. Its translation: CASSQGPLRTGELFF.